This passage covers 26 T cell receptor beta chains from one sample sequenced in a study of spatial heterogeneity in lung cancer (dated by TCRdb to 2018 to 2020). Libraries came from 5' RACE. Sequencing used a NextSeq 500. TCRdb reran the public reads through fastp at Q25 and MiXCR, keeping productive beta chains. When rows share a CDR3 protein, they turn into one entry using the most common DNA and genes. The sample table records around 30,000 distinct CDR3 sequences; around 6% of these occur just once. 22% of the sample rests with the top ten. Read against the paper, the sample's time point label means: blood at routine non-recurrence follow-up after resection. Whole RNA extracted from tumor and nontumor lung tissue, or from cryopreserved PBMC samples, was used for TCR sequencing without cell sorting. Material: PBMCs, obtained at follow-up. Source of these receptors: a male donor with early-stage non-small cell lung cancer.

This clonotype is judged medium-sized. This chain connects TRBV29-1 to TRBJ2-3; 7 bases align to TRBD2. Germline CDR1 SQVTM, CDR2 ANQGSEA. J was trimmed by 0 bases and V by 6 bases; bases with no gene match: 9. This CDR3 has 15 residues. The CDR3 is CSVDLAATSTDTQYF. The CDR3 nucleotides are TGCAGCGTCGATCTAGCGGCTACTAGCACAGATACGCAGTATTTT.

In its sample, this clonotype was seen many times. This sequence joins TRBV6-2 or TRBV6-3 and TRBJ2-1; D assignment may be TRBD1 or TRBD2 (6 bases each). The CDR3 extends over 15 amino acids. Germline CDR1 and CDR2: MNHEY and SVGEGT. V gave up 7 bases and J gave up 0 bases, with 13 bases separating them. For the CDR3, the DNA is TGTGCCAGCAAAAAAGGGGGGAGCTCCTACAATGAGCAGTTCTTC. Protein product: CASKKGGSSYNEQFF.

This clonotype was detected many times. The junction departs from germline at one end; a sequencing error may be responsible. V gene TRBV7-7 combines with J gene TRBJ2-3; TRBD2 matches 10 bases. Germline values: CDR1 SSHAT, CDR2 FNYEAQ (reference sequence). The length of the CDR3 is 16 residues. The chain's CDR3 is CASSRGLASPTDTQYF. Here the CDR3 DNA reads TGTGCTAGCAGCCGGGGACTAGCGAGCCCTACAGATACGCAGTATTTT.

This clonotype showed up just a few times. V usage is TRBV12-3 or TRBV12-4 and J usage is TRBJ1-1; D remains unclear. V was pared by 8 bases and J by 4 bases, with 14 bases between. The CDR3 contains 13 residues. The CDR3 spells CASGRRGGTEAFF. In DNA form, the CDR3 reads TGTGCCAGCGGAAGGCGGGGAGGCACTGAAGCTTTCTTT.

The chain recombines TRBV6-2 or TRBV6-3 with TRBJ2-7, with 11 positions matching TRBD2. Germline V gene lookup returns CDR1 MNHEY and CDR2 SVGEGT. The CDR3 extends over 14 amino acids. Here the CDR3 DNA reads TGCGCCAGCAGACACGGGACTAGCGGCCACGAGCAGTACGTC. Encoded protein: CASRHGTSGHEQYV.

This clonotype was counted many times. As DNA, the CDR3 is TGTGCCAGCAGTACTTTCACTGAAGCTTTCTTT. Its translation is CASSTFTEAFF. This sequence joins TRBV27 and TRBJ1-1; D remains ambiguous. Germline V CDR1 and CDR2: MNHEY, SMNVEV (reference sequence). The CDR3 runs to 11 residues. The V end lost 5 bases, the J end lost 4 bases, and 5 bases lay between the germline ends.

This clonotype was seen ten or more times. The chain uses TRBV4-2 and TRBJ2-1, with 7 positions matching TRBD1. This CDR3 region has 15 residues. In germline, CDR1 is LGHNA, CDR2 YNFKEQ. Germline trimming cut 6 bases from V and 5 bases from J; bases unmatched to any gene: 10. The CDR3 DNA reads as TGTGCCAGCAGTCCACCGGGGACAGAGAACAATGAGCAGTTCTTC. Its translation: CASSPPGTENNEQFF.

The chain combines TRBV7-2 with TRBJ2-1, with 9 bases identical to TRBD2. The J segment lost 9 bases and the V segment lost 7 bases, leaving 10 bases of the junction unmatched. The length of the CDR3 is 14 residues. Germline values: CDR1 SGHTA, CDR2 FQGNSA. CDR3 coding DNA: TGTGCCAGCAATCCTAGCGGGGAGTTAGGTGAGCAGTTCTTC. Its protein product is CASNPSGELGEQFF.

This clonotype is termed medium-sized. The chain carries TRBV4-3 and TRBJ2-6; D is perhaps TRBD1 (5 bases). CDR3 length equals 21 residues. Trimming shortened V by 0 bases and J by 0 bases, and 21 bases separated the two germline ends. Germline CDR1 and CDR2: LGHNA and YSLEER. The CDR3 is CASSQDFGTDSLFSGANVLTF. In DNA form, the CDR3 reads TGCGCCAGCAGCCAAGATTTTGGAACCGACAGCCTCTTCTCTGGGGCCAACGTCCTGACTTTC.

This clonotype was counted ten times or more. CDR3 DNA: TGTGCCAGCAGCCTTGACAGGGGGACCACCGGGGAGCTGTTTTTT. Translating gives CASSLDRGTTGELFF. The V and J genes are TRBV3-1 and TRBJ2-2; TRBD1 matches 9 bases. This CDR3 is 15 amino acids long. CDR1 LGHDT and CDR2 YNNKEL come from the germline V gene (reference sequence). V lost 4 bases to trimming and J lost 4 bases; unmatched junction nucleotides: 4.

This clonotype was picked up many times. The CDR3 loop reads CASSQNSGEETQYF. For the CDR3, the DNA is TGTGCCAGCAGCCAGAATAGCGGGGAAGAGACCCAGTACTTC. The chain is built from TRBV7-2 and TRBJ2-5; 8 nucleotides match TRBD2. J gave up 3 bases and V 5 bases, and 5 bases lay outside the gene matches. Germline CDR1 is SGHTA and CDR2 is FQGNSA. The CDR3 extends over 14 amino acids. The whole variable domain, filled in from reference TRBV7-2 and TRBJ2-5, reads GAGVSQSPSNKVTEKGKDVELRCDPISGHTALYWYRQSLGQGLEFLIYFQGNSAPDKSGLPSDRFSAERTGGSVSTLTIQRTQQEDSAVYLCASSQNSGEETQYFGPGTRLLVL.

This clonotype was observed at least ten times. This rearrangement joins TRBV20-1 to TRBJ2-3; D gene unclear. With 0 bases removed from V and 3 bases from J, the gap between germline ends came to 7 bases. The V gene's germline CDR1 is DFQATT and CDR2 SNEGSKA (reference sequence). The CDR3 spans 13 residues. DNA of the CDR3: TGCAGTGCTAGAGATATGGAGACAGATACGCAGTATTTT. Encoded protein: CSARDMETDTQYF.

This clonotype rates as medium-sized. CDR3 in amino acids: CSVAAGRITEAFF. The CDR3 nucleotides are TGCAGCGTAGCCGCAGGGAGGATCACTGAAGCTTTCTTT. The V and J genes are TRBV29-1 and TRBJ1-1; possible D gene TRBD1, 5 bases. V was pared by 6 bases and J by 4 bases, with 15 bases between. The V gene's germline CDR1 is SQVTM and CDR2 ANQGSEA. This CDR3 spans 13 amino acids.

At least ten counts were recorded for this clonotype. The gene calls are TRBV5-1 and TRBJ2-3; no definite D call. CDR1 is SGHRS and CDR2 is YFSETQ in the germline V gene. The CDR3 loop spans 15 amino acids. Trimming took off 4 bases at V and 1 base at J, with 13 bases between the two ends. This chain's CDR3 is CASSTRGEGTDTQYF. CDR3 nucleotide sequence: TGCGCCAGCAGCACCCGTGGGGAAGGCACAGATACGCAGTATTTT.

This clonotype was counted ten times or more. The chain is built from TRBV18 and TRBJ1-1; D remains unclear. V lost 0 bases and J 1 base, leaving 6 bases between the germline ends. This CDR3 region has 14 residues. Germline V gene sequence: CDR1 KGHSH, CDR2 LQKENI. CDR3 in amino acids: CASSPPGGNTEAFF. The DNA of the CDR3 is TGTGCCAGCTCACCACCCGGAGGGAACACTGAAGCTTTCTTT.

The sample holds a few counts of this clonotype. This chain links TRBV20-1 with TRBJ2-6, with D unresolved. V lost 3 bases, J lost 2 bases, and 8 bases lay in between. Germline values: CDR1 DFQATT, CDR2 SNEGSKA (reference sequence). This CDR3 region has 14 residues. This chain's CDR3 is CSARGSAGANVLTF. In nucleotides, the CDR3 is TGCAGTGCTAGGGGCAGCGCTGGGGCCAACGTCCTGACTTTC.

The sample holds a few counts of this clonotype. This rearrangement joins TRBV11-2 to TRBJ2-3; 10 nucleotides align to TRBD1. There are 17 residues in the CDR3. Germline CDR1 and CDR2: SGHAT and FQNNGV. V trimming: 1 base; J trimming: 1 base; junction bases outside the gene matches: 5. The CDR3 loop reads CASSLGLGTGGTDTQYF. The CDR3 DNA reads TGTGCCAGCAGCTTAGGTCTTGGGACAGGGGGCACAGATACGCAGTATTTT.

The chain uses TRBV30 and TRBJ2-3; D unclear. Trimming removed 1 base from V and 4 bases from J, with 15 bases in between. The germline V gene has CDR1 GTSNPN and CDR2 SVGIG (reference sequence). This CDR3 comprises 15 residues. Here the CDR3 reads CAWSELGSGADTQYF. The CDR3 nucleotides read TGTGCCTGGAGTGAACTTGGCTCGGGCGCAGATACGCAGTATTTT.

This chain links TRBV12-3 or TRBV12-4 with TRBJ2-2; no firm D call. This CDR3 spans 13 amino acids. Between the trimmed V and J ends, which lost 10 bases and 1 base, there was a span of 10 bases. As DNA, the CDR3 is TGTGCCACCCGAGGACGGAACACCGGGGAGCTGTTTTTT. Amino acid sequence: CATRGRNTGELFF.

This clonotype was observed many times. The gene calls are TRBV27 and TRBJ2-7; 8 positions agree with TRBD1. Per the germline V gene, CDR1 is MNHEY and CDR2 is SMNVEV (reference sequence). This CDR3 has 14 amino acids. J gave up 2 bases and V 8 bases, and 8 bases lay outside the gene matches. Written as DNA, the CDR3 is TGTGCCAGCCGTACAGGGGGAATTCCCTACGAGCAGTACGTC. This translates into CASRTGGIPYEQYV.

J is TRBJ1-6 and V is TRBV20-1; TRBD1 aligns across 8 bases. Trimming at V came to 5 bases and at J to 6 bases, leaving 6 bases not matched to a gene. Germline lookup yields CDR1 DFQATT and CDR2 SNEGSKA (reference sequence). The CDR3 loop spans 14 amino acids. CDR3 DNA sequence: TGCAGTGCTTCTCAGGGGGCGAGTAATTCACCCCTCCACTTT. Encoded protein: CSASQGASNSPLHF.

This clonotype was recorded many times. The chain uses TRBV7-3 and TRBJ2-1, with D possibly being TRBD1 (6 bases). V lost 1 base and J lost 4, with 8 bases in between. The CDR3 has 14 amino acids. The germline CDR1 and CDR2 sequences are SGHTA and FQGTGA. The CDR3 reads CASSLKQGYNEQFF. In nucleotides, the CDR3 is TGTGCCAGCAGCTTAAAACAGGGTTACAATGAGCAGTTCTTC.

There are many counts of this clonotype. At one end the junction does not follow the germline gene, possibly because of a read error. The chain joins TRBV5-1 to TRBJ2-5; TRBD1 matches 7 bases. This CDR3 comprises 14 residues. Germline values: CDR1 SGHRS, CDR2 YFSETQ. The CDR3 region has the DNA TGTGCCAGCAGTTTAGGGACAGCACAAGAGACCCAGTACTTC. Its translation: CASSLGTAQETQYF.

This clonotype was seen just once. The rearrangement links TRBV6-1 to TRBJ2-2; the match to TRBD1 covers 8 bases. V was pared by 5 bases and J by 0 bases, with 2 bases of the junction left unmatched. The CDR3 contains 15 residues. The germline V gene has CDR1 MNHNS and CDR2 SASEGT. The CDR3 DNA is TGTGCCAGCAGTTCACAGGGGGCGAACACCGGGGAGCTGTTTTTT. Translating it yields CASSSQGANTGELFF.

This clonotype showed up many times. The chain employs TRBV2 and TRBJ2-5, with unresolved D. V lost 7 bases and J lost 0, with 6 bases in between. The CDR3 consists of 12 residues. Germline V gene data show CDR1 as SNHLY and CDR2 as FYNNEI. CDR3 DNA sequence: TGTGCCAGCACATTGTACCAAGAGACCCAGTACTTC. Encoded protein: CASTLYQETQYF. Full variable domain (remainder filled in from reference TRBV2 and TRBJ2-5): EPEVTQTPSHQVTQMGQEVILRCVPISNHLYFYWYRQILGQKVEFLVSFYNNEISEKSEIFDDQFSVERPDGSNFTLKIRSTKLEDSAMYFCASTLYQETQYFGPGTRLLVL.

This clonotype came up many times. V gene TRBV29-1 combines with J gene TRBJ1-2; D is unclear. CDR1 and CDR2 (germline): SQVTM, ANQGSEA. The CDR3 covers 14 residues. V lost 0 bases to trimming and J lost 2 bases, with 10 bases between them. The CDR3 here is CSVEEWAENYGYTF. DNA for the CDR3: TGCAGCGTTGAAGAATGGGCAGAAAACTATGGCTACACCTTC. Drawing the rest from reference TRBV29-1 and TRBJ1-2, the complete variable domain is SAVISQKPSRDICQRGTSLTIQCQVDSQVTMMFWYRQQPGQSLTLIATANQGSEATYESGFVIDKFPISRPNLTFSTLTVSNMSPEDSSIYLCSVEEWAENYGYTFGSGTRLTVV.